This T cell receptor beta chain stems from a study of OX40 agonist ivuxolimab in advanced cancers. Study-level findings and limits: Several nonresponders also turned out to have low normalized T-cell clonal expansion. Mean expanded clone counts were higher in CD8+ than CD4+ T cells.

Cycle 7 day 1, cycle 4 day 1, and baseline were the timepoints at which blood was sampled. Produced via immunoSEQ multiplex PCR; TCRdb's table is partial and in-frame only. The table lists some 63,000 clones, roughly 89% of them singletons, with around 30% in the top ten. In the case of this clone: Its specificity is unknown.

Germline lookup yields CDR1 LNHDA and CDR2 SQIVND (reference sequence). V shed 2 bases, J shed 6 bases, and the junction held 6 bases outside the gene matches. The CDR3 consists of 15 residues. The genes are TRBV19 and TRBJ2-1; 8 bases match TRBD2. Here the sequenced sample was CD4+ or CD8+ T cells sorted from blood, taken in a trial of the OX40 agonist ivuxolimab. This TCR was sampled from an adult with an advanced solid tumor such as melanoma, head and neck, liver or kidney cancer. CDR3 sequence reads: CASSISLREGNEQFF. The DNA of the CDR3 is TGTGCCAGTAGTATATCTTTACGGGAGGGCAATGAGCAGTTCTTC.